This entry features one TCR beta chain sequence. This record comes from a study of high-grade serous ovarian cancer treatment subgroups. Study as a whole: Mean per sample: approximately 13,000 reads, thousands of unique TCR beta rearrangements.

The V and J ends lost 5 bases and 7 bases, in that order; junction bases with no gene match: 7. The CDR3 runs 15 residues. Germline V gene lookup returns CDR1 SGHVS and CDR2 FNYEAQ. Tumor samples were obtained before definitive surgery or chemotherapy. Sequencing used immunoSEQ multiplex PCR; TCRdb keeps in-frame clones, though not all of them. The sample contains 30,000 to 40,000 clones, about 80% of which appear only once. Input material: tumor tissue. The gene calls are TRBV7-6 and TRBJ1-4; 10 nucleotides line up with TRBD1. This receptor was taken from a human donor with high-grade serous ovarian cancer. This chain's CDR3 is CASSLTGGGSEKLFF. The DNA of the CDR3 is TGTGCCAGCAGCCTGACAGGGGGCGGAAGTGAAAAACTGTTTTTT. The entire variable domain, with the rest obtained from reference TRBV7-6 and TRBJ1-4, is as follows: GAGVSQSPRYKVTKRGQDVALRCDPISGHVSLYWYRQALGQGPEFLTYFNYEAQQDKSGLPNDRFSAERPEGSISTLTIQRTEQRDSAMYRCASSLTGGGSEKLFFGSGTQLSVL.